This TCR beta chain was recorded in a study of blood T cell repertoires in COVID-19. Looking at the study overall: Acute and convalescent COVID-19 specimens originated in the United States, Italy and Spain. Sample material is recorded as cDNA or gDNA derived from T cells, B-cell-depleted T cells, or PBMCs.

This CDR3 spans 13 amino acids. The ends lost 4 bases at V and 4 bases at J; junction bases unmatched: 1. In germline, CDR1 is MRHNA, CDR2 SNTAGT. This clone has just a few counts. In the original analysis: Amplification of reference gene primers was used by the study to estimate nucleated cell counts. The assay was immunoSEQ multiplex PCR, and TCRdb's table has in-frame clones only and misses some. The D gene and trimming were derived from the DNA, and the V and J assignments and clone size from that table. This table has around 80,000 clones, approximately 78% appearing once. This receptor was taken from a woman older than 75 with acute or convalescent COVID-19. The sample taken for sequencing was peripheral blood. This chain uses TRBV6-4 with TRBJ1-1; 9 bases line up with TRBD1. In DNA, the CDR3 is TGTGCCAGCAGTGCGGACAGGGGCACTGAAGCTTTCTTT. It translates to CASSADRGTEAFF.